Listed here are 10 T cell receptor beta chains from one sample, sequenced in a study of metastatic and nonmetastatic thyroid tumors (dated by TCRdb to the early 2020s). No treatment had been received by any patient before thyroid surgery. Preparation of the library involved PCR. Sequencer: Illumina HiSeq 4000. TCRdb ran its own pipeline on the public reads, namely fastp trimming at Q25 and MiXCR clone calling, and kept in-frame beta chains. In this sample the table shows tens of thousands of clones, under 5% of which occur a single time. About a fifth of the sample rests with the top ten. Sequences were obtained from blood. The receptors were sampled from a female donor with papillary thyroid cancer or a benign thyroid nodule (not recorded which). Some clones in this sample may be carry-over from other donors' samples.

There are many counts of this clone. The V call is TRBV18, the J call TRBJ1-5; D gene uncertain. Germline V gene lookup returns CDR1 KGHSH and CDR2 LQKENI. Trimming shortened V by 2 bases and J by 5 bases, and 7 bases separated the two germline ends. The CDR3 has 13 residues. CDR3 region: CASSPGFDQPQHF. CDR3 sequence (DNA): TGTGCCAGCTCACCAGGGTTTGATCAGCCCCAGCATTTT. Complete variable domain (other parts from reference TRBV18 and TRBJ1-5): NAGVMQNPRHLVRRRGQEARLRCSPMKGHSHVYWYRQLPEEGLKFMVYLQKENIIDESGMPKERFSAEFPKEGPSILRIQQVVRGDSAAYFCASSPGFDQPQHFGDGTRLSIL.

There are many counts of this clone. The chain carries TRBV19 and TRBJ2-1, with 11 bases identical to TRBD2. The trim removed 6 bases at V and 4 bases at J, leaving 2 bases unmatched. Germline CDR1 LNHDA, CDR2 SQIVND (reference sequence). The CDR3 has 14 residues. The CDR3 reads CASRGLAEYNEQFF. Here the CDR3 DNA reads TGTGCCAGTAGGGGACTAGCGGAATACAATGAGCAGTTCTTC.

This clone was seen many times. The J gene is TRBJ1-2, the V gene TRBV3-1; D is possibly TRBD1 (5 bases). V was shortened by 0 bases and J by 0 bases, with 11 bases between the two germline ends. Germline lookup yields CDR1 LGHDT and CDR2 YNNKEL (reference sequence). The CDR3 has 16 amino acids. The CDR3 is CASSQELGGTNYGYTF. The CDR3 nucleotides read TGTGCCAGCAGCCAAGAGCTGGGGGGAACTAACTATGGCTACACCTTC.

The chain links TRBV6-5 to TRBJ2-3; 11 nucleotides agree with TRBD2. The CDR3 totals 18 residues. Germline CDR1 MNHEY, CDR2 SVGAGI. V gave up 5 bases and J gave up 0 bases; unmatched junction bases: 10. The CDR3 DNA reads TGTGCCAGCAGTCACTACCCGGGGACTAGCGGTAGCACAGATACGCAGTATTTT. The encoded protein is CASSHYPGTSGSTDTQYF.

There are many counts of this clone. This chain uses TRBV11-2 with TRBJ2-7; possible D gene TRBD2, 5 bases. The V gene's germline CDR1 is SGHAT and CDR2 FQNNGV. V was pared by 5 bases and J by 3 bases, with 11 bases between. The CDR3 loop spans 13 amino acids. CDR3 amino acids: CASSASSFYEQYF. The CDR3 coding sequence is TGTGCCAGCAGCGCCTCTAGCTTCTACGAGCAGTACTTC.

This clone was seen repeatedly, ten times or more. The chain carries TRBV12-3 or TRBV12-4 and TRBJ2-1; D possibly corresponds to TRBD1 (5 bases). With 6 bases removed from V and 0 bases from J, the gap between germline ends came to 12 bases. CDR3 size: 15 residues. CDR3 residues: CASSQQVHSYNEQFF. DNA of the CDR3: TGTGCCAGCAGCCAACAGGTCCACTCCTACAATGAGCAGTTCTTC.

V usage is TRBV28 and J usage is TRBJ1-2, with D hard to call. The germline V and J ends were trimmed by 0 bases and 0 bases, with 2 bases remaining between them. Germline V CDR1 and CDR2: MDHEN, SYDVKM. The CDR3 covers 13 residues. The CDR3 is CASSLWTNYGYTF. CDR3 nucleotides: TGTGCCAGCAGTTTATGGACTAACTATGGCTACACCTTC.

This clone has ten or more counts. The rearrangement uses TRBV28 and TRBJ2-7; no clear D. This CDR3 region has 14 residues. Germline V gene sequence: CDR1 MDHEN, CDR2 SYDVKM. The V end was cut by 8 bases, the J end by 1 base, with 15 bases between. The chain's CDR3 is CASRTMRRSYEQYF. The CDR3 DNA sequence: TGTGCCAGCCGGACCATGAGGCGTTCCTACGAGCAGTACTTC.

The table lists this clone with many counts. A much larger clone sits a single nucleotide away, making a read error possible. The J gene is TRBJ2-1, the V gene TRBV6-2 or TRBV6-3, with D possibly being TRBD1 or TRBD2 (5 bases each). Germline V CDR1 and CDR2: MNHEY, SVGEGT. This CDR3 has 16 amino acids. The CDR3 loop reads CASSYYGTRGRDEQLF. CDR3 coding DNA: TGTGCCAGCAGTTACTATGGGACCCGCGGTCGGGATGAGCAGCTCTTC.

This chain joins TRBV14 and TRBJ2-7; tentative D call: TRBD2 (7 bases). This CDR3 is built from 16 residues. The V gene lost 3 bases and the J gene lost 1 base, with 16 bases spanning the gap. Germline V gives CDR1 SGHDN, CDR2 FVKESK. In nucleotides, the CDR3 is TGTGCCAGCAGCCAGGGGGGGCCTAGCGGATCCTACGAGCAGTACTTC. It specifies CASSQGGPSGSYEQYF.